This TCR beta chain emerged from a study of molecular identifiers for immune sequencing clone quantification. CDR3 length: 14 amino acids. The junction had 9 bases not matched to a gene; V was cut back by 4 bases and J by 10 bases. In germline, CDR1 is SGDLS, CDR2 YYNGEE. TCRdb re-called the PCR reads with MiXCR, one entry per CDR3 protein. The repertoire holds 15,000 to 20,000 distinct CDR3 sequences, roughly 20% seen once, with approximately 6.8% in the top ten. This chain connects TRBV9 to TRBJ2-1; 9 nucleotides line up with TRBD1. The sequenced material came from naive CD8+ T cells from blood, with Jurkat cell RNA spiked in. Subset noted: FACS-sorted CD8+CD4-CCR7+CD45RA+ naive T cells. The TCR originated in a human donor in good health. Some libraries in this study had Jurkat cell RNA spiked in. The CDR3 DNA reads TGTGCCAGCAGCAAGGGACAGGGAAACGACGAGCAGTTCTTC. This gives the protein CASSKGQGNDEQFF.